This T cell receptor (beta chain) was recovered during a study of T cells in Graves' hyperthyroidism and ophthalmopathy. The source material, RNA transcripts, was used to amplify TCR beta CDR3 regions. HTBI primers were the set used in a first-round RT-PCR of the TCR CDR3. TCRdb reprocessed the multiplex PCR reads with MiXCR, giving one entry per CDR3 protein. The data show roughly 100,000 distinct CDR3 sequences, 45% to 50% seen once. The CDR3 has 13 residues. The ends lost 5 bases at V and 8 bases at J; junction bases unmatched: 9. Germline CDR1 and CDR2: SQVTM and ANQGSEA. Sequenced: blood. The rearrangement uses TRBV29-1 and TRBJ2-4; 7 bases match TRBD2. The receptor comes from a man in his forties with Graves' hyperthyroidism. This CDR3 reads CSVLDGDYDIQYF. Written as DNA, the CDR3 is TGCAGCGTTTTGGACGGGGACTATGACATTCAGTACTTC.